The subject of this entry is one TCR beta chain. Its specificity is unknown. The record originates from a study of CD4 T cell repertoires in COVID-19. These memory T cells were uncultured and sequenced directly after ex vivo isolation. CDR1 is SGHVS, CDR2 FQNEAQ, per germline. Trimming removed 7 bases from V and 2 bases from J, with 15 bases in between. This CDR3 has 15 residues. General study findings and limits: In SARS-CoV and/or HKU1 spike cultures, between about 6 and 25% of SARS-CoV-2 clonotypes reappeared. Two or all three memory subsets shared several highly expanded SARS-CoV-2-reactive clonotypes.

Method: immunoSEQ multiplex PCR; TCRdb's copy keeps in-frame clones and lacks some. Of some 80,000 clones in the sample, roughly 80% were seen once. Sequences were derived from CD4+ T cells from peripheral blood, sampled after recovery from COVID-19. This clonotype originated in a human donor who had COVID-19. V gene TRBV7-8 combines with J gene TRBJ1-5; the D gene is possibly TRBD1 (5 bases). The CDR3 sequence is CASTPGFSGNQPQHF. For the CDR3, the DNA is TGTGCCAGCACCCCAGGGTTCAGTGGCAATCAGCCCCAGCATTTT.